The clone carrying this T cell receptor (beta chain) occurred a few times. Its specificity is unknown. Whole-study results and caveats: The larger cohort examined one V-J beta rearrangement, not whole repertoires. In terms of TCR gene usage, tumor memory CD4+ T cells clustered together with blood and lymph node memory CD4+ cells, as well as with lymph node naive CD4+ cells.

This CDR3 spans 14 amino acids. Unmatched junction bases numbered 7, after V lost 2 bases and J lost 6 bases. CDR1 and CDR2 (germline): SGHRS, YFSETQ. Constant-region reverse primers amplified full-length variable regions, followed by semi-nested Nested Universal Primer A PCR. Each CDR3 protein is one row after TCRdb ran MiXCR on the 5' RACE reads. The table records fewer than 65,000 distinct CDR3 sequences, under 35% of them present only once. Sequenced: tumor-infiltrating naive CD4+ T cells sorted from the breast tumor. The sample's subset: naive CD4+ T cells, CD4+CD45RA+CD25-. The sequence was collected from a female donor with breast cancer. V gene TRBV5-1 combines with J gene TRBJ1-1; 7 bases align to TRBD1. CDR3 sequence (DNA): TGCGCCAGCAGCTTAACCGGGACAGATCCTGAAGCTTTCTTT. Encoded protein: CASSLTGTDPEAFF.